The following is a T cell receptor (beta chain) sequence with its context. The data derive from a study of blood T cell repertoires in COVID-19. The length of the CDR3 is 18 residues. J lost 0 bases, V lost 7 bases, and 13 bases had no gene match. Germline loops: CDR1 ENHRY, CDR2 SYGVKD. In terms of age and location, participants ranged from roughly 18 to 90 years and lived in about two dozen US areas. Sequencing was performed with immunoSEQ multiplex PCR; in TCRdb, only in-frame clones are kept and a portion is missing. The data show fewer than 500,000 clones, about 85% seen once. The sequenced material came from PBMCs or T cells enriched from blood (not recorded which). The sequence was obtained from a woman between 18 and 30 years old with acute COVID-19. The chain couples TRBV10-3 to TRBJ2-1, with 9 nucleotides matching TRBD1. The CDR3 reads CAINGQGHSIDSYNEQFF. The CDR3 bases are TGTGCCATCAATGGACAGGGGCATAGCATAGACTCCTACAATGAGCAGTTCTTC.